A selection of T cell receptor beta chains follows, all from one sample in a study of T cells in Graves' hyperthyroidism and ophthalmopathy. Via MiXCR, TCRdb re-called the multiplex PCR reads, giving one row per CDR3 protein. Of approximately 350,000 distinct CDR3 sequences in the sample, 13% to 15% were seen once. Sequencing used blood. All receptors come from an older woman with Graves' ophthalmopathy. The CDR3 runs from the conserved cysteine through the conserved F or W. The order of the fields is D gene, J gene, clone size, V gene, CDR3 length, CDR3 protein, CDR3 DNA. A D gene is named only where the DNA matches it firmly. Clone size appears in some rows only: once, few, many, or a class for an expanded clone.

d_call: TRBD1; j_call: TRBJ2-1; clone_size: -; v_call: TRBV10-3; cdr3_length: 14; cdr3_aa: CAISPGTGGFEQFF; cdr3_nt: TGTGCCATCAGTCCCGGGACAGGGGGCTTTGAGCAGTTCTTC
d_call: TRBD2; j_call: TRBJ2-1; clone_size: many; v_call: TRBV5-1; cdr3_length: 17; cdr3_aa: CASSQNIAGGSYNEQFF; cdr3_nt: TGCGCCAGCAGCCAAAATATAGCGGGAGGGTCCTACAATGAGCAGTTCTTC
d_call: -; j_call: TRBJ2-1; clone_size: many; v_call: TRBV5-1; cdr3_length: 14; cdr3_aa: CASSFSVLMNEQFF; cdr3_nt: TGCGCCAGCAGCTTCTCCGTCCTGATGAATGAGCAGTTCTTC
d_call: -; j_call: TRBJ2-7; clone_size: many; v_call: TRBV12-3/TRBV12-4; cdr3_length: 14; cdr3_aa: CASSLGLLNYEQYF; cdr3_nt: TGTGCCAGCAGTTTAGGACTCCTAAACTACGAGCAGTACTTC
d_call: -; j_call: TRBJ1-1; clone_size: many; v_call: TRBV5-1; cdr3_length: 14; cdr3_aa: CASRVGGTNTEAFF; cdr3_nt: TGCGCCAGTAGAGTAGGTGGAACGAACACTGAAGCTTTCTTT
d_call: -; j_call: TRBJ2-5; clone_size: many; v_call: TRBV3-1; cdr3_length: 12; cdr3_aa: CASSPDQETQYF; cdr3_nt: TGTGCCAGCAGTCCCGACCAAGAGACCCAGTACTTC
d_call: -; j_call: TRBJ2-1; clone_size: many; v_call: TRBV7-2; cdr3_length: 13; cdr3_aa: CASSPKVVGEQFF; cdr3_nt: TGTGCCAGCAGCCCCAAAGTAGTCGGTGAGCAGTTCTTC
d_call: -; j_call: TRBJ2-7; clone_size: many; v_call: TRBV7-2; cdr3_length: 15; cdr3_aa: CASSPMDLAGDEQYF; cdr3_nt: TGTGCCAGCAGCCCTATGGACCTGGCTGGGGACGAGCAGTACTTC
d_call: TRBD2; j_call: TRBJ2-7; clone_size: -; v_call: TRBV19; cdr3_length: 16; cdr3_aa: CASSIASGVPSYEQYF; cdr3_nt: TGTGCCAGTAGTATAGCTAGCGGGGTCCCCTCCTACGAGCAGTACTTC
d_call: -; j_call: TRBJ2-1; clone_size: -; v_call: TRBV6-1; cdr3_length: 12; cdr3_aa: CASSTRTAEQFF; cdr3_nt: TGTGCCAGCAGTACCCGGACAGCTGAGCAGTTCTTC
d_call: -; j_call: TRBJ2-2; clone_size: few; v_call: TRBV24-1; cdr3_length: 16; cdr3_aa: CATSVPVAPDTGELFF; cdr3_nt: TGTGCCACCAGTGTCCCGGTAGCCCCGGACACCGGGGAGCTGTTTTTT
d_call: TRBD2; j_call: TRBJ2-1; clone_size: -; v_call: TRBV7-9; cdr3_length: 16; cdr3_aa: CASSLGVAGVPNEQFF; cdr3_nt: TGTGCCAGCAGCTTAGGTGTAGCGGGAGTTCCCAATGAGCAGTTCTTC
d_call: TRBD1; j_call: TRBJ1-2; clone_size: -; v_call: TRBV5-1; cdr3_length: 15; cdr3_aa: CASSLGGQEDIGYTF; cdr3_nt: TGCGCCAGCAGCTTGGGGGGACAGGAGGACATTGGCTACACCTTC
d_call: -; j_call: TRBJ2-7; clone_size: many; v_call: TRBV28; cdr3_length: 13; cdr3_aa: CASSLFRVYEQYF; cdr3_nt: TGTGCCAGCAGTTTATTTCGCGTCTACGAGCAGTACTTC
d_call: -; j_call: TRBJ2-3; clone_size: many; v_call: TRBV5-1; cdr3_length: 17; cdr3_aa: CASSLGRPGALTDTQYF; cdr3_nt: TGCGCCAGCAGCTTGGGGCGCCCGGGGGCACTCACAGATACGCAGTATTTT
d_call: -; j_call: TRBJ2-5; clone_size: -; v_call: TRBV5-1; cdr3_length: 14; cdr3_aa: CAGSLGKQQETQYF; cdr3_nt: TGTGCCGGCAGCTTGGGCAAGCAACAGGAGACCCAGTACTTC
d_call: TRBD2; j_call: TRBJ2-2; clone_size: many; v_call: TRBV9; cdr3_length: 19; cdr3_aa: CASSAPRTSGGYNTGELFF; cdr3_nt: TGTGCCAGCAGCGCCCCCCGGACTAGCGGGGGATACAACACCGGGGAGCTGTTTTTT
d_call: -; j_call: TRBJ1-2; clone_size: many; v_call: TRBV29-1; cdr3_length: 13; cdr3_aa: CSVPKTVSYGYTF; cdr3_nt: TGCAGCGTTCCGAAGACAGTAAGCTATGGCTACACCTTC
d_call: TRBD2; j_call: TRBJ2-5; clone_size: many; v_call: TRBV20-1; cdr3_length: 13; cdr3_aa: CSASLAGVETQYF; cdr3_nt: TGCAGTGCTAGTCTAGCGGGAGTAGAGACCCAGTACTTC
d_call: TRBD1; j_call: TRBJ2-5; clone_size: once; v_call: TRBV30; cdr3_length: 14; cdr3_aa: CAWSPGQPGQGLYF; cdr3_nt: TGTGCCTGGAGCCCGGGACAGCCAGGTCAAGGTCTGTACTTC
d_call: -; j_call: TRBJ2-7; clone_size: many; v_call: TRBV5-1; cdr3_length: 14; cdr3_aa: CASSPPDRFYEQYF; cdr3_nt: TGCGCCAGCAGCCCCCCGGACAGATTCTACGAGCAGTACTTC
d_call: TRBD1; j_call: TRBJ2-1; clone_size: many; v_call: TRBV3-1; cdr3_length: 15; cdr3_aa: CASSRETGVYNEQFF; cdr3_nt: TGTGCCAGCAGCCGAGAGACAGGGGTCTACAATGAGCAGTTCTTC